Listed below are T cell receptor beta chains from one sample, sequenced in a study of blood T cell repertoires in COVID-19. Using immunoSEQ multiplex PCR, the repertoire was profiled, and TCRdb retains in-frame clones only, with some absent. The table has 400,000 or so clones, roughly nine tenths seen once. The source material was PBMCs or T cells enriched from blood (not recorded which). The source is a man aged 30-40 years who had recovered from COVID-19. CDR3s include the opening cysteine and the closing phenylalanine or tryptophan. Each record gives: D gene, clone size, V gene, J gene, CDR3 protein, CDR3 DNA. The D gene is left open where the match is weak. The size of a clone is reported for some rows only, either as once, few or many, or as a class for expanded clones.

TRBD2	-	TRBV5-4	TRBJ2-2	CASSSRLAGGSTGELFF	TGTGCCAGCAGCTCGCGACTAGCGGGAGGGAGCACCGGGGAGCTGTTTTTT
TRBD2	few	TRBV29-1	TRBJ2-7	CSVVSGREYEQYF	TGCAGCGTAGTTAGCGGGAGGGAGTACGAGCAGTACTTC
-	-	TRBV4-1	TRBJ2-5	CASSRPPDTGALETQYF	TGCGCCAGCAGCCGCCCTCCCGACACGGGAGCTTTGGAGACCCAGTACTTC
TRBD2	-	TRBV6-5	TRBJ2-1	CATTSGRETYNEQFF	TGTGCTACAACTAGCGGGAGGGAGACCTACAATGAGCAGTTCTTC
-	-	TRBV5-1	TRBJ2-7	CASSGGQTYEQYF	TGCGCCAGCAGCGGCGGACAGACCTACGAGCAGTACTTC
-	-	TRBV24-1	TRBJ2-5	CATSDYSRGTQYF	TGTGCCACCAGTGATTATAGCAGGGGGACCCAGTACTTC
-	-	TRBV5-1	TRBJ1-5	CASSLQGGIGQPQHF	TGCGCCAGCAGCCTTCAAGGAGGGATTGGGCAGCCCCAGCATTTT
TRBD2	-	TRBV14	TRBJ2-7	CASSPFSAAGAREQYF	TGTGCCAGCAGCCCATTTTCCGCTGCGGGAGCTCGCGAGCAGTACTTC
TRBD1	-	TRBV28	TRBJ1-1	CASSLGQAVMNTEAFF	TGTGCCAGCAGTCTAGGACAGGCTGTTATGAACACTGAAGCTTTCTTT
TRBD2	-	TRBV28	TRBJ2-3	CASSLWSGGTKDTQYF	TGTGCCAGCAGTTTATGGAGTGGCGGGACTAAAGATACGCAGTATTTT
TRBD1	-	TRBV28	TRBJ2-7	CASIQGAGSSYEQYF	TGTGCCAGCATCCAGGGGGCGGGTAGCTCCTACGAGCAGTACTTC
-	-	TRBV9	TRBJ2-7	CASSVGFSSYEQYF	TGTGCCAGCAGTGTCGGGTTTAGCTCCTACGAGCAGTACTTC
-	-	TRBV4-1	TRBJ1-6	CASSREESPGYNSPLHF	TGCGCCAGCAGCCGTGAGGAAAGTCCTGGGTATAATTCACCCCTCCACTTT
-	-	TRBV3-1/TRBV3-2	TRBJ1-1	CASSRSQGNTEAFF	TGTGCCAGCAGCCGATCACAGGGAAACACTGAAGCTTTCTTT
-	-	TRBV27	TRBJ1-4	CASSLYSGQLEKLFF	TGTGCCAGCAGTTTATACTCCGGACAGTTAGAAAAACTGTTTTTT
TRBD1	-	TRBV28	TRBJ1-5	CASRPTGDQPQHF	TGTGCCAGCAGACCGACAGGGGATCAGCCCCAGCATTTT
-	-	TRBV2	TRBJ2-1	CASSGTRIPAGEQFF	TGTGCCAGCAGTGGGACCCGGATTCCGGCGGGTGAGCAGTTCTTC
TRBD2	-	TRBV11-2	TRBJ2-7	CASSFFSGRSSYEQYF	TGTGCCAGCAGCTTTTTCAGCGGGAGGAGCTCCTACGAGCAGTACTTC
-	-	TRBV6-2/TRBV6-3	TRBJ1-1	CASSYEGFYTEAFF	TGTGCCAGCAGTTACGAGGGCTTCTACACTGAAGCTTTCTTT
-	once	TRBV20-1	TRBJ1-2	CSASPWGGSYPYGYTF	TGCAGTGCTAGTCCTTGGGGGGGCTCATACCCTTATGGCTACACCTTC
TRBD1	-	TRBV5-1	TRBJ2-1	CASRPTGGNEQFF	TGCGCCAGCAGACCTACAGGGGGCAACGAGCAGTTCTTC
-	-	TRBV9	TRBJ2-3	CASSVVEFTDTQYF	TGTGCCAGCAGCGTAGTGGAGTTCACAGATACGCAGTATTTT
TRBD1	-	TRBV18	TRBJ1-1	CASSPIWQGGTEAFF	TGTGCCAGCTCACCAATCTGGCAGGGGGGAACTGAAGCTTTCTTT
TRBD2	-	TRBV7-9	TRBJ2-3	CASSTTHPTSGTDLLTDTQYF	TGTGCCAGCAGCACAACACACCCGACTAGCGGGACCGACCTATTAACAGATACGCAGTATTTT
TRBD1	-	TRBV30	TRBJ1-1	CAWRFRDRGLNTEAFF	TGTGCCTGGAGGTTCCGGGACAGGGGACTGAACACTGAAGCTTTCTTT
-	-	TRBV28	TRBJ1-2	CASSPQQRGGYTF	TGTGCCAGCAGCCCCCAACAAAGGGGGGGCTACACCTTC
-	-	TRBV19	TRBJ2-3	CASSILWGRISDTQYF	TGTGCCAGTAGTATTTTGTGGGGGAGGATTTCAGATACGCAGTATTTT
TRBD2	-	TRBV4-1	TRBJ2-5	CASSQIGGRFQETQYF	TGCGCCAGCAGCCAAATAGGCGGGAGGTTCCAAGAGACCCAGTACTTC
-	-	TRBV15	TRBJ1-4	CATSGPGGNEKLFF	TGTGCCACCAGCGGCCCGGGGGGTAATGAAAAACTGTTTTTT
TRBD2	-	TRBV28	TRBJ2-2	CASSPTSGRKAGELFF	TGTGCCAGCAGCCCGACTAGCGGGAGAAAGGCCGGGGAGCTGTTTTTT
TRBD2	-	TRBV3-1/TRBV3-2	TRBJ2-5	CASSQMTGGVTQYF	TGTGCCAGCAGCCAGATGACGGGGGGAGTGACCCAGTACTTC
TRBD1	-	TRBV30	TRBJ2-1	CAWEPDRSSHNEQFF	TGTGCCTGGGAACCGGACAGGAGTAGCCACAATGAGCAGTTCTTC
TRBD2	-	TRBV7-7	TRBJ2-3	CASSLGTSGSTDTQYF	TGTGCTAGCAGCTTGGGGACTAGCGGGAGCACAGATACGCAGTATTTT
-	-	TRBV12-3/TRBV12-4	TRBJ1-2	CASSFLGGVGYTF	TGTGCCAGCAGCTTCCTAGGGGGGGTTGGCTACACCTTC
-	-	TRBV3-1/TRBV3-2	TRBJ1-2	CASSQGPIYGYTF	TGTGCCAGCAGCCAAGGGCCCATATATGGCTACACCTTC
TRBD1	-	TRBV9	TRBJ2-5	CASSVGGGGETQYF	TGTGCCAGCAGCGTAGGAGGGGGCGGGGAGACCCAGTACTTC
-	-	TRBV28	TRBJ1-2	CASSFLSPRATYGYTF	TGTGCCAGCAGTTTCCTCTCCCCGAGGGCTACGTATGGCTACACCTTC
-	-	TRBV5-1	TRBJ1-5	CAITLGLKQNSNQPQHF	TGCGCCATCACCCTCGGATTAAAACAGAACAGCAATCAGCCCCAGCATTTT
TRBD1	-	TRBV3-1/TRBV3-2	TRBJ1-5	CASSQDRAQPQHF	TGTGCCAGCAGCCAGGACAGGGCCCAGCCCCAGCATTTT
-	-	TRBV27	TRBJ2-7	CASSPLTEQGLDEQYF	TGTGCCAGCAGTCCGCTCACGGAACAGGGTCTGGACGAGCAGTACTTC
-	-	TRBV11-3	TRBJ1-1	CAPLGGGGTEAFF	TGTGCCCCCCTGGGGGGAGGGGGCACTGAAGCTTTCTTT
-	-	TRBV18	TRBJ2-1	CASSPPDSYNEQFF	TGTGCCAGCTCACCCCCGGACAGCTACAATGAGCAGTTCTTC
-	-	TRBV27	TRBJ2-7	CASGTSSYEQYF	TGTGCCAGCGGAACTAGTTCCTACGAGCAGTACTTC
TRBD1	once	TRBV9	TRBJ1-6	CASSVAWGQGESPLHF	TGTGCCAGCAGCGTAGCTTGGGGACAGGGGGAATCACCCCTCCACTTT
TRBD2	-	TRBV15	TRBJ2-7	CATRMGGRYEQYF	TGTGCCACCAGGATGGGCGGGAGGTACGAGCAGTACTTC
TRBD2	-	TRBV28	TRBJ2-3	CASSLDGLAGIGQYF	TGTGCCAGCAGTTTAGACGGACTAGCGGGGATTGGGCAGTATTTT
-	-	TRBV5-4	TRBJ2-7	CASSLRPGVIYEQYF	TGTGCCAGCAGCTTGCGCCCAGGGGTTATTTACGAGCAGTACTTC
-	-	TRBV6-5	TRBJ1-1	CASSPRPRAGEAFF	TGTGCCAGCAGTCCACGTCCCCGCGCGGGTGAAGCTTTCTTT
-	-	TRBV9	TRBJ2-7	CASSVSGSEQYF	TGTGCCAGCAGCGTATCGGGGAGCGAGCAGTACTTC
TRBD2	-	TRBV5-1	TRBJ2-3	CASSSALGLAGGPSTDTQYF	TGCGCCAGCAGCTCCGCCTTGGGACTAGCGGGAGGGCCCAGCACAGATACGCAGTATTTT
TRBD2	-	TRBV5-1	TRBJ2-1	CASSLGRRRTSGSSYNEQFF	TGCGCCAGCAGCTTGGGCCGACGGAGGACTAGCGGGAGCTCCTACAATGAGCAGTTCTTC
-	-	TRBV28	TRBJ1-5	CASTDLQGTNQPQHF	TGTGCCAGCACCGACCTACAGGGTACCAATCAGCCCCAGCATTTT
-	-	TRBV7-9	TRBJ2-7	CASSFINSGLGEQYF	TGTGCCAGCAGCTTCATCAATAGCGGACTCGGCGAGCAGTACTTC
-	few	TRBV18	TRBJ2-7	CASSPRDKISYEQYF	TGTGCCAGCTCACCCCGGGACAAAATATCCTACGAGCAGTACTTC
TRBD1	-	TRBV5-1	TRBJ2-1	CASSLNGQGGYNEQFF	TGCGCCAGCAGCTTGAATGGACAGGGTGGCTACAATGAGCAGTTCTTC